The following is a TCR beta chain sequence with its context. Its antigen remains unknown. This sample is drawn from a study of cytomegalovirus exposure and HLA in healthy donors. Study findings and constraints: According to a later analysis, TCR clusters from the first cohort tended to co-occur in the approximately 120 validation repertoires. The classifier reportedly diagnosed cytomegalovirus status with high specificity and sensitivity. The authors enumerated 150 to 200 TCR beta chains as linked to cytomegalovirus.

The CDR3 loop spans 14 amino acids. The trim removed 5 bases at V and 5 bases at J, leaving 7 bases unmatched. Germline CDR1 is MNHNS and CDR2 is SASEGT. The table came from immunoSEQ multiplex PCR; TCRdb's copy has only in-frame clones and leaves some out. The data hold roughly 300,000 clones, with around nine tenths observed a single time. It was the roughly 120-subject validation cohort, separate from the approximately 700-subject first cohort, to which the donors belonged. The chain combines TRBV6-1 with TRBJ2-7, with 9 positions matching TRBD2. The sample was PBMCs. This sequence originates from a woman younger than 30 in good health and CMV-seronegative. CDR3 coding DNA: TGTGCCAGCAGTTCTGGGCGGGAGGGGAACGAGCAGTACTTC. The encoded protein is CASSSGREGNEQYF.